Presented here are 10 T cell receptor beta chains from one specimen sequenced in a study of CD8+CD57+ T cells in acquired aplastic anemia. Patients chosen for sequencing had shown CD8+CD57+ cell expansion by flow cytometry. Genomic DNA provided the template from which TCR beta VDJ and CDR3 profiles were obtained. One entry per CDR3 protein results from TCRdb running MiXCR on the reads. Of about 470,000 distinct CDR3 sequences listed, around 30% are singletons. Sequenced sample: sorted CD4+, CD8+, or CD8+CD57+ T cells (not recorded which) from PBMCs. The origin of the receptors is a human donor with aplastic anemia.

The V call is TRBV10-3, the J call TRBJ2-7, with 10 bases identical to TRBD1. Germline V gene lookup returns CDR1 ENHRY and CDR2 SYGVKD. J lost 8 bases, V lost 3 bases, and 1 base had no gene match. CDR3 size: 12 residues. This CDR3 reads CAISEDRGQQYF. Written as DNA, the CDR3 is TGTGCCATCAGTGAAGACAGGGGGCAGCAGTACTTC.

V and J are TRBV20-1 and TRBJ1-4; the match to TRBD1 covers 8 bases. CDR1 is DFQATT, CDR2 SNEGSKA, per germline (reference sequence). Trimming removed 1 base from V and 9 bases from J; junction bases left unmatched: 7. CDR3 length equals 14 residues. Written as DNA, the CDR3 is TGCAGTGCTAGAGCTGCCCGACAGGGGCAAAAACTGTTTTTT. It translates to CSARAARQGQKLFF.

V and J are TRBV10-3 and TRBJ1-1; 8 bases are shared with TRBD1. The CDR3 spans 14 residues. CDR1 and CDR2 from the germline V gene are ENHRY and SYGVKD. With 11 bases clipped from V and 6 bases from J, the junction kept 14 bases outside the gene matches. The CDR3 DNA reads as TGTGCCCCCTTCCCGGGACAGGAGGGAGCTGAAGCTTTCTTT. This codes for CAPFPGQEGAEAFF.

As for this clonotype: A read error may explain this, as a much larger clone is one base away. The CDR3 is CASSVGFSGNTICF. In DNA form, the CDR3 reads TGTGCCAGTAGTGTCGGGTTCTCTGGAAACACCATATGTTTT. V usage is TRBV19 and J usage is TRBJ1-3, with no clear D. The CDR3 totals 14 residues. Germline assignment: CDR1 LNHDA and CDR2 SQIVND (reference sequence).

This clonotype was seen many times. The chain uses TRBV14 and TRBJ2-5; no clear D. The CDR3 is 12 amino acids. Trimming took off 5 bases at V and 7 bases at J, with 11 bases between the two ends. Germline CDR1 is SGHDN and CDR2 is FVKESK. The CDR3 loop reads CASSSFGRTQYF. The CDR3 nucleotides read TGTGCCAGCAGCTCCTTCGGTAGGACCCAGTACTTC.

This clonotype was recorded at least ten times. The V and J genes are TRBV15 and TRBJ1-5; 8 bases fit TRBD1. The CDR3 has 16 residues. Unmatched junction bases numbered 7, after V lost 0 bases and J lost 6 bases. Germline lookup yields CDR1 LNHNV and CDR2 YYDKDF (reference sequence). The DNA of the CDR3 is TGTGCCACCAGCAGAGATGACCAGGGGGCCGGTCAGCCCCAGCATTTT. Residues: CATSRDDQGAGQPQHF.

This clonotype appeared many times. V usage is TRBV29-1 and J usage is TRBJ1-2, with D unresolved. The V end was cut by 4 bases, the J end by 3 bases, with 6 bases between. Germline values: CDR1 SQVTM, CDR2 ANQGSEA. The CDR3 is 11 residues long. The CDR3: CSVVQDYGYTF. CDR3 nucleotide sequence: TGCAGCGTTGTTCAGGACTATGGCTACACCTTC.

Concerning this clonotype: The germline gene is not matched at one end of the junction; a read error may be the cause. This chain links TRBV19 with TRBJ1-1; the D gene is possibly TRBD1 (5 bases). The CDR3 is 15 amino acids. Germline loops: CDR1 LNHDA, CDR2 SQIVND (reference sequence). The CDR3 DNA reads TGTGCCAGTAGTATGGTTCGGGACTACAACAATGAAGCTTTCTTT. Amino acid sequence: CASSMVRDYNNEAFF.

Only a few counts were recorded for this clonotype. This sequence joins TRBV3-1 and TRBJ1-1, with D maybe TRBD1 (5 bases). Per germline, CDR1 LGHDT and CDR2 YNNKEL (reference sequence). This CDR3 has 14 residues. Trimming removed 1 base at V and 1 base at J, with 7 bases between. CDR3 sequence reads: CASSQGQRNTEAFF. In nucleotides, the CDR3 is TGTGCCAGCAGCCAAGGACAGAGGAACACTGAAGCTTTCTTT.

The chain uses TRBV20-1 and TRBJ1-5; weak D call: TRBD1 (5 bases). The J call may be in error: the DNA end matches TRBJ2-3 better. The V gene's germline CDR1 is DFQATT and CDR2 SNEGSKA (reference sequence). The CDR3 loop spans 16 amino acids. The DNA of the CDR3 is TGCAGTGCTAGAGGGGTTAGGGGATATAGCAATCAGCCCCAGTATTTT. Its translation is CSARGVRGYSNQPQYF.